Described below is a single TCR beta chain sequence and its context. As yet, its antigen is unknown. The study drew donors from healthy Caucasian individuals in Russia aged roughly 6 to 100. Germline assignment: CDR1 MNHEY and CDR2 SMNVEV (reference sequence). With 5 bases removed from V and 4 bases from J, the gap between germline ends came to 15 bases. This CDR3 comprises 15 residues. Next came a second PCR, run for roughly 6 to 11 cycles, which used a sample-barcoded 5' primer along with a J-beta primer mix. TCRdb ran MiXCR on the 5' RACE reads and lists one entry per CDR3 protein. This sample yields about 1.8 million distinct CDR3 sequences, of which about 49% are seen a single time; approximately 2.1% belongs to the top ten. This sample is part of a study of blood T cells in healthy people across ages. Regarding the study as a whole: TCR beta diversity correlated strongly with naive T cell percentage. Observed TCR beta diversity per million T cells went down as age went up. This fall followed a roughly linear course with age.

The TCR was taken from a woman aged 35 to 49 in good health. The genes are TRBV27 and TRBJ1-5, with D possibly being TRBD1 (5 bases). Specimen: blood. CDR3 nucleotide sequence: TGTGCCAGCAGTCCCCTCGGGGGATGGAATCAGCCCCAGCATTTT. Protein product: CASSPLGGWNQPQHF.